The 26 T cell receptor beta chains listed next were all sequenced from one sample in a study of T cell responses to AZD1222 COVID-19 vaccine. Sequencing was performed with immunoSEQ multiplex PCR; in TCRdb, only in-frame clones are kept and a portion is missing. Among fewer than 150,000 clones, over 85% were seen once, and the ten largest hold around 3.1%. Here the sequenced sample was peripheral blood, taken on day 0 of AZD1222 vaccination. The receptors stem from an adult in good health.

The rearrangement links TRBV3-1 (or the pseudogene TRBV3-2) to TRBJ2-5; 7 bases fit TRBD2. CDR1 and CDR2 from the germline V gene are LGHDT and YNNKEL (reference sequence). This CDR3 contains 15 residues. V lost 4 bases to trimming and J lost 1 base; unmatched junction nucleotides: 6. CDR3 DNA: TGTGCCAGCAGCCTAACGGGAGGTGGCCAAGAGACCCAGTACTTC. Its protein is CASSLTGGGQETQYF.

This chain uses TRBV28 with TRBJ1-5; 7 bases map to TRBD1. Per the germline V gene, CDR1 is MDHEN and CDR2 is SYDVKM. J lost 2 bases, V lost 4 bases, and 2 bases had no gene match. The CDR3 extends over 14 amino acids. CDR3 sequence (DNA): TGTGCCAGCAGTTCAGGGGGGGGCAATCAGCCCCAGCATTTT. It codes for CASSSGGGNQPQHF.

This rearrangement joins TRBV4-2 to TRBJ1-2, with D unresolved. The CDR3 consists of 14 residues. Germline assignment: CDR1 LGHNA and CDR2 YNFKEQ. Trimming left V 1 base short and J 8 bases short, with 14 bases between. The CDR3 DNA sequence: TGTGCCAGCAGCCAAGTTCTCAATCCGGGCGGCTACACCTTC. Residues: CASSQVLNPGGYTF.

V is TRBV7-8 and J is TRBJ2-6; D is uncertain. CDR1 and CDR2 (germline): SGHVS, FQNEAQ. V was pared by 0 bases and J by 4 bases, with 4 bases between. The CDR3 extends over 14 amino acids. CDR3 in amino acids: CASSLAPGANVLTF. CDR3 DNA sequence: TGTGCCAGCAGCTTAGCCCCCGGGGCCAACGTCCTGACTTTC.

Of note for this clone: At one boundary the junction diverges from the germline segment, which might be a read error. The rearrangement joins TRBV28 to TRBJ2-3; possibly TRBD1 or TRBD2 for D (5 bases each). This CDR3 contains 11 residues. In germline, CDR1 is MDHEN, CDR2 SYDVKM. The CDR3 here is CGASTLDTQYF. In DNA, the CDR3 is TGCGGGGCCTCTACTCTGGATACGCAGTATTTT.

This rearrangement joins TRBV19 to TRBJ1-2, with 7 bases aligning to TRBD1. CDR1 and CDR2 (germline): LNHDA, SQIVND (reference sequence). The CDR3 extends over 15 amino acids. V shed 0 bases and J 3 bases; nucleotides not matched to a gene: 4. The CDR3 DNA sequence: TGTGCCAGTAGTATAGATTACAGGGGCTACTATGGCTACACCTTC. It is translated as CASSIDYRGYYGYTF.

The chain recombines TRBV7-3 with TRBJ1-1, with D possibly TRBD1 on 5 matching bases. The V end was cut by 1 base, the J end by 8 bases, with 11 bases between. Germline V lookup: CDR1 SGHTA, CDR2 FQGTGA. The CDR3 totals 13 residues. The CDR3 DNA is TGTGCCAGCAGCTTAAGTGTTCAGGGAGAAGCTTTCTTT. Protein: CASSLSVQGEAFF.

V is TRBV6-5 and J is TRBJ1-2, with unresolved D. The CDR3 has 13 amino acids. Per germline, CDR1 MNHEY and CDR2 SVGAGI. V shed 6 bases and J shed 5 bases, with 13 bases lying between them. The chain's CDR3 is CASRPQQKYGYTF. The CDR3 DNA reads TGTGCCAGCAGGCCCCAACAGAAGTATGGCTACACCTTC.

DNA of the CDR3: TGTGCCAGTAGTATGAGAGGGGGCACTGAAGCTTTCTTT. Protein sequence: CASSMRGGTEAFF. The chain combines TRBV19 with TRBJ1-1, with D possibly being TRBD1 (6 bases). The germline V gene encodes CDR1 LNHDA and CDR2 SQIVND (reference sequence). V was trimmed by 3 bases and J by 4 bases, leaving 9 bases between them. The CDR3 is 13 residues long.

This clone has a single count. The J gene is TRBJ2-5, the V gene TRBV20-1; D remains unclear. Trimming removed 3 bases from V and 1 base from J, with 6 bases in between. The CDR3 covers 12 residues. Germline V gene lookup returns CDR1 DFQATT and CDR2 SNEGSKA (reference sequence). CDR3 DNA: TGCAGTGCTAGTGAAGTCCAAGAGACCCAGTACTTC. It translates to CSASEVQETQYF.

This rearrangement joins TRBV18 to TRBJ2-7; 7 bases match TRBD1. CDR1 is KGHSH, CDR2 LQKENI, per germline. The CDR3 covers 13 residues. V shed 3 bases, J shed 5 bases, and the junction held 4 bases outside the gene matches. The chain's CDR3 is CASSPRGQDEQYF. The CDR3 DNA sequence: TGTGCCAGCTCACCGAGGGGGCAGGACGAGCAGTACTTC.

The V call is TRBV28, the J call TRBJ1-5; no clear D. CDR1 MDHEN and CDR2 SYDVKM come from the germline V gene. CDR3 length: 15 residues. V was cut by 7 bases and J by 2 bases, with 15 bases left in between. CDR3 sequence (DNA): TGTGCCAGCACCCCCGGCGGGGAGGGCAATCAGCCCCAGCATTTT. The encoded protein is CASTPGGEGNQPQHF.

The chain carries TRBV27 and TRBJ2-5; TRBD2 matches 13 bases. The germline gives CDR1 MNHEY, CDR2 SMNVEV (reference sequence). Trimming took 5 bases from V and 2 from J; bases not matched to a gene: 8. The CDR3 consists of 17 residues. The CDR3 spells CASSPRGLAGVQETQYF. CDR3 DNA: TGTGCCAGCAGTCCCCGAGGACTAGCGGGAGTGCAAGAGACCCAGTACTTC.

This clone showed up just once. The CDR3 DNA sequence: TGCGCCAGCAGCTGGGGCCCTCAAGAGACCCAGTACTTC. Its protein product is CASSWGPQETQYF. The chain couples TRBV5-1 to TRBJ2-5, with D perhaps TRBD1 (5 bases). The germline V gene has CDR1 SGHRS and CDR2 YFSETQ. The CDR3 runs 13 residues. The germline V and J ends were trimmed by 3 bases and 2 bases, with 8 bases remaining between them. The full variable domain, completed using reference TRBV5-1 and TRBJ2-5, is KAGVTQTPRYLIKTRGQQVTLSCSPISGHRSVSWYQQTPGQGLQFLFEYFSETQRNKGNFPGRFSGRQFSNSRSEMNVSTLELGDSALYLCASSWGPQETQYFGPGTRLLVL.

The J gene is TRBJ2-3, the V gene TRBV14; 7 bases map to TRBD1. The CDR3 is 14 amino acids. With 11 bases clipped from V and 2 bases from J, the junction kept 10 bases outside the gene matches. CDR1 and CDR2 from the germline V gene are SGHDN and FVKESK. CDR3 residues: CAVGEQGYTDTQYF. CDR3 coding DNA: TGTGCCGTGGGGGAACAGGGGTACACAGATACGCAGTATTTT.

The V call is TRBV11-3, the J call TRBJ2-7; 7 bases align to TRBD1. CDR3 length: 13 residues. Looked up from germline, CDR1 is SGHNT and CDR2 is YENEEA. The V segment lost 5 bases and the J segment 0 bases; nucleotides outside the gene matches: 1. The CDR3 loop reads CASSPGGSYEQYF. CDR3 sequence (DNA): TGTGCCAGCAGCCCAGGGGGCTCCTACGAGCAGTACTTC.

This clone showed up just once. This CDR3 is CASSGPWTSGSGAFYEQYF. DNA of the CDR3: TGTGCCAGCAGTGGCCCGTGGACTAGCGGGAGTGGCGCTTTCTACGAGCAGTACTTC. The chain has TRBV6-1 and TRBJ2-7; 13 positions agree with TRBD2. Germline CDR1 MNHNS, CDR2 SASEGT. The CDR3 consists of 19 residues. Germline trimming cut 4 bases from V and 3 bases from J; bases unmatched to any gene: 15.

The CDR3: CASSPGEETQYF. The CDR3 coding sequence is TGTGCCAGCAGCCCCGGGGAAGAGACCCAGTACTTC. This chain links TRBV6-1 with TRBJ2-5, with D perhaps TRBD2 (5 bases). The length of the CDR3 is 12 residues. The germline CDR1 and CDR2 sequences are MNHNS and SASEGT. V was cut by 6 bases and J by 3 bases, with 8 bases left in between.

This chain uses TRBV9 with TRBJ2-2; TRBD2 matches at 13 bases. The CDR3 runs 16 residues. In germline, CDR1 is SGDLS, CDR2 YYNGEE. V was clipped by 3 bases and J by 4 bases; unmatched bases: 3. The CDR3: CASSARTSGGTGELFF. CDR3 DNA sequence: TGTGCCAGCAGCGCCAGGACTAGCGGGGGCACCGGGGAGCTGTTTTTT.

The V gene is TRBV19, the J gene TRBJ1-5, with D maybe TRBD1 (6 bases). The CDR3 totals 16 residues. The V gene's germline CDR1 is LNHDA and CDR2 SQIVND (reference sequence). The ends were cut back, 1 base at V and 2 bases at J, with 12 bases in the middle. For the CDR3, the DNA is TGTGCCAGTAGTATAGTGGGGGCGAGGGGCAATCAGCCCCAGCATTTT. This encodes CASSIVGARGNQPQHF.

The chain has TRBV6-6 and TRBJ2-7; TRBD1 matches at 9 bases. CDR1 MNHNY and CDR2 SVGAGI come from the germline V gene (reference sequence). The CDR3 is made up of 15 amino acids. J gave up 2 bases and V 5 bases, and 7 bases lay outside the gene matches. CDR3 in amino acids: CASSKSGTGPYEQYF. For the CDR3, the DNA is TGTGCCAGCAGTAAGTCCGGGACAGGGCCCTACGAGCAGTACTTC.

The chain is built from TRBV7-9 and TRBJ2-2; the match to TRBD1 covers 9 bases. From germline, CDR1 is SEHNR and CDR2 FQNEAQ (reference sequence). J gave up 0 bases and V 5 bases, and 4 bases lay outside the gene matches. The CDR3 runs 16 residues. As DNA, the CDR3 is TGTGCCAGCAGCCGTACAGGGGGCACGAACACCGGGGAGCTGTTTTTT. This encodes CASSRTGGTNTGELFF.

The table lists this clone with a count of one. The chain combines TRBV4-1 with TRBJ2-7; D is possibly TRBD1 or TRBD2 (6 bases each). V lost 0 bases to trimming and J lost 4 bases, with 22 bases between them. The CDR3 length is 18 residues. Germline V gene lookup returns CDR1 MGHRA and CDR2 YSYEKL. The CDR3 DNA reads TGCGCCAGCAGCCAAGAAAGTAGCGGACAGTTCGTAGGGTACGAGCAGTACTTC. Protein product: CASSQESSGQFVGYEQYF.

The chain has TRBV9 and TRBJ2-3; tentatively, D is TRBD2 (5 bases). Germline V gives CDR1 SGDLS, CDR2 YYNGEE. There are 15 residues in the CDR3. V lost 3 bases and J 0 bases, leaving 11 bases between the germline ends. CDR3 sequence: CASSGEGFSTDTQYF. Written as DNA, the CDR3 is TGTGCCAGCAGCGGAGAGGGTTTCAGCACAGATACGCAGTATTTT.

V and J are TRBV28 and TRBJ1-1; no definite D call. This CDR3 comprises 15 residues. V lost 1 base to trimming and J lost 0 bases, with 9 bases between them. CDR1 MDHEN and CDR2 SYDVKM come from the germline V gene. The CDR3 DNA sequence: TGTGCCAGCAGTTTATCGGAACTTATGAACACTGAAGCTTTCTTT. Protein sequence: CASSLSELMNTEAFF.

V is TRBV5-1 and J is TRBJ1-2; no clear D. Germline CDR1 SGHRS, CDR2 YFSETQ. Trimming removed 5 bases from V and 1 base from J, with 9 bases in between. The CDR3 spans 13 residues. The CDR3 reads CASRHDINYGYTF. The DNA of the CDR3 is TGCGCCAGCAGACACGACATTAACTATGGCTACACCTTC.